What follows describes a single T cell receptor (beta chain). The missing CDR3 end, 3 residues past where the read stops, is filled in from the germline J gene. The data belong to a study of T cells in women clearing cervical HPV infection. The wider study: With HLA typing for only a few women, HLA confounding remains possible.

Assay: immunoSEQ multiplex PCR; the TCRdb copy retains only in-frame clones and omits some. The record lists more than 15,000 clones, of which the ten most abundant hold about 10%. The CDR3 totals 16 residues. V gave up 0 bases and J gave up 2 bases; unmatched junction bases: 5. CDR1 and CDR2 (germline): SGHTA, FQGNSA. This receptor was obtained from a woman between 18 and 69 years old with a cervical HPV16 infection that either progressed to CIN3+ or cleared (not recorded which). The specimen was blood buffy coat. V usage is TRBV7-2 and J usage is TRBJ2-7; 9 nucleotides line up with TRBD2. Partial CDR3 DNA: TGTGCCAGCAGCTTAGCCGGCGGGAGGGTGACCTACGAG. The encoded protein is CASSLAGGRVTYE. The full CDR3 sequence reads CASSLAGGRVTYEQYF.